Reported below is one T cell receptor (beta chain). Measured with immunoSEQ multiplex PCR; TCRdb has only the in-frame clones, and not every one. Among about 120,000 clones listed, 85% to 90% were seen once. The data were obtained in a study of cytomegalovirus exposure and HLA in healthy donors. The CDR3 spans 14 residues. The germline V gene encodes CDR1 LNHDA and CDR2 SQIVND (reference sequence). The V and J ends lost 5 bases and 4 bases respectively, with 14 bases between them. The specimen was PBMCs. This receptor was taken from a young woman in good health and CMV-seropositive. This chain joins TRBV19 and TRBJ1-1; D remains unclear. The CDR3 DNA is TGTGCCAGTAGTCCCCGGGAAGAGACCACTGAAGCTTTCTTT. Its protein is CASSPREETTEAFF.